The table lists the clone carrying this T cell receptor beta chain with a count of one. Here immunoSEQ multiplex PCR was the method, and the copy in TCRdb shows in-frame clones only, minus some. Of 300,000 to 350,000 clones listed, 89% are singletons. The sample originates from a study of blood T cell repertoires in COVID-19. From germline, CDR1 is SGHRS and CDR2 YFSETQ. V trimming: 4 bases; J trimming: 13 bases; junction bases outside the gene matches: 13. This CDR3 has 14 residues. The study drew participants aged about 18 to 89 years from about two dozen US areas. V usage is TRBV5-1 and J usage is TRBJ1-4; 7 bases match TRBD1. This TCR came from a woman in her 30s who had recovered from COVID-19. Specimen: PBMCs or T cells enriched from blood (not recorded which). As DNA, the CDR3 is TGCGCCAGCAGCCCAATGGACAGGAACGGAAGACTGTTTTTT. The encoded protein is CASSPMDRNGRLFF.